This entry lists 11 T cell receptor beta chains sequenced from one sample in a study of blood T cells in healthy people across ages. PCR was performed a second time for about 7 to 11 cycles using a sample-barcoded 5' primer and a J-beta primer mix. TCRdb used MiXCR to reprocess the 5' RACE reads, holding one entry per CDR3 protein. The sample has around 1.7 million distinct CDR3 sequences, 25% to 30% seen once. What was sequenced was blood. The receptors come from a young woman in good health.

The J gene is TRBJ2-5, the V gene TRBV20-1; D tentatively fits TRBD1 or TRBD2 (5 bases each). In germline, CDR1 is DFQATT, CDR2 SNEGSKA (reference sequence). CDR3 size: 15 residues. Trimming took 3 bases from V and 5 from J, leaving 19 bases between them. DNA of the CDR3: TGCAGTGCTAGCCGGATAGGACCGGGACGGGAGACCCAGTACTTC. Encoded protein: CSASRIGPGRETQYF.

This sequence joins TRBV4-1 and TRBJ2-7; D possibly corresponds to TRBD2 (7 bases). The CDR3 totals 16 residues. CDR1 is MGHRA and CDR2 is YSYEKL in the germline V gene. V was trimmed by 0 bases and J by 0 bases, leaving 12 bases between them. The CDR3 is CASSQDDGGASYEQYF. The CDR3 DNA reads as TGCGCCAGCAGCCAAGATGATGGGGGGGCCTCCTACGAGCAGTACTTC.

This clonotype was detected ten times or more. Being one base from a much bigger clone, this may be a read error. The CDR3 loop is CASRPGLAGYNEQFF. DNA of the CDR3: TGTGCCAGCAGGCCGGGACTAGCGGGGTACAATGAGCAGTTCTTC. The gene calls are TRBV12-3 or TRBV12-4 and TRBJ2-1; 13 positions match TRBD2. Losses at the gene ends were 6 bases for V and 4 bases for J; bases not matched to a gene: 3. The CDR3 has 15 amino acids.

In DNA, the CDR3 is TGTGCCAGCAGTTTCGGGGGCTTCGGTCAGCCCCAGCATTTT. It codes for CASSFGGFGQPQHF. The chain links TRBV2 to TRBJ1-5, with D perhaps matching TRBD1 (6 bases). This CDR3 spans 14 amino acids. The ends were cut back, 5 bases at V and 6 bases at J, with 14 bases in the middle. In germline, CDR1 is SNHLY, CDR2 FYNNEI. Using reference TRBV2 and TRBJ1-5 for the parts outside the CDR3, the full variable domain is EPEVTQTPSHQVTQMGQEVILRCVPISNHLYFYWYRQILGQKVEFLVSFYNNEISEKSEIFDDQFSVERPDGSNFTLKIRSTKLEDSAMYFCASSFGGFGQPQHFGDGTRLSIL.

J is TRBJ2-7 and V is TRBV29-1, with TRBD1 matching 8 bases. V lost 6 bases and J lost 5; bases outside the gene matches: 9. Germline assignment: CDR1 SQVTM and CDR2 ANQGSEA. The CDR3 consists of 13 residues. The CDR3 DNA follows: TGCAGCGTGGCCTCTGACAGGGGAGACGAGCAGTACTTC. Protein: CSVASDRGDEQYF.

The chain's CDR3 is CASSSQVGGSAFF. CDR3 DNA sequence: TGCGCCAGCAGCTCCCAAGTGGGGGGATCAGCTTTCTTT. The genes are TRBV4-3 and TRBJ1-1; D possibly corresponds to TRBD1 (5 bases). Germline CDR1 is LGHNA and CDR2 is YSLEER. Trimming removed 5 bases from V and 10 bases from J, with 17 bases in between. The CDR3 runs 13 residues.

The chain recombines TRBV30 with TRBJ1-2; D is unclear. The CDR3 is 13 amino acids. The germline CDR1 and CDR2 sequences are GTSNPN and SVGIG (reference sequence). The V end was cut by 0 bases, the J end by 2 bases, with 7 bases between. The CDR3 region is CAWSVDPNYGYTF. As DNA, the CDR3 is TGTGCCTGGAGTGTAGACCCAAACTATGGCTACACCTTC.

Ten or more counts support this clonotype. The DNA of the CDR3 is TGCGCCAGCAGCTTGATCGGGGGCTCCTACGAGCAGTACTTC. This gives the protein CASSLIGGSYEQYF. The gene calls are TRBV5-1 and TRBJ2-7; TRBD2 is a possible D gene (6 bases). CDR3 size: 14 residues. The V end was cut by 1 base, the J end by 0 bases, with 8 bases between. From germline, CDR1 is SGHRS and CDR2 YFSETQ.

This clonotype was detected ten times or more. J is TRBJ2-7 and V is TRBV5-1, with 7 bases identical to TRBD1. The junction had 7 bases not matched to a gene; V was cut back by 2 bases and J by 5 bases. There are 14 residues in the CDR3. Germline-derived CDR1 and CDR2 are SGHRS and YFSETQ. The CDR3 here is CASSLTGQWNEQYF. The DNA for the CDR3 is TGCGCCAGCAGCTTAACGGGACAGTGGAACGAGCAGTACTTC.

This clonotype occurred a few times. J is TRBJ2-1 and V is TRBV7-2; 8 bases are shared with TRBD2. Trimming cost V 5 bases and J 10 bases; bases outside gene matches: 4. The germline gives CDR1 SGHTA, CDR2 FQGNSA. This CDR3 is built from 12 residues. CDR3 coding DNA: TGTGCCAGCAGCAAGTTAGCGGGGGAGCAGTTCTTC. Amino acid sequence: CASSKLAGEQFF.

This clonotype was detected only a few times. The chain recombines TRBV7-6 with TRBJ2-7; 15 bases fit TRBD2. The CDR3 is 20 residues long. The J segment lost 6 bases and the V segment lost 6 bases, leaving 21 bases of the junction unmatched. Germline V gene data show CDR1 as SGHVS and CDR2 as FNYEAQ. DNA of the CDR3: TGTGCCAGCAGGTCCTTCGGACTAGCGGGAGGGCATAATGGGGCCCGCGAGCAGTACTTC. Translating it yields CASRSFGLAGGHNGAREQYF.